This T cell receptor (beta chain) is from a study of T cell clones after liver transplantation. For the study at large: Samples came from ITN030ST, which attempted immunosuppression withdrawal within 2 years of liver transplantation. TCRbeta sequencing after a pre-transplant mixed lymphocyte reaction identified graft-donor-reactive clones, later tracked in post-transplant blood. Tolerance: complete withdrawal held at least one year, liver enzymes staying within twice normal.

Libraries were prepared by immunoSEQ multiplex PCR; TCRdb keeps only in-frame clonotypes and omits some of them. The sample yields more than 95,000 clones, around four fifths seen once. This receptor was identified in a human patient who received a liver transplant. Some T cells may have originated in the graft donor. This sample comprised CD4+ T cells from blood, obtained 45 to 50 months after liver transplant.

In DNA, the CDR3 is TGTGCCAGCAGCCTACCGACAGCTGGCTATGGCTACACCTTC. Protein product: CASSLPTAGYGYTF. This chain connects TRBV7-4 to TRBJ1-2; possible D gene TRBD1, 5 bases. The CDR3 has 14 amino acids. Trimming removed 5 bases from V and 4 bases from J, with 14 bases in between. Germline CDR1 SGHVT, CDR2 SQSDAQ. Filled out from reference TRBV7-4 and TRBJ1-2, the complete variable domain reads GAGVSQSPRYKVAKRGRDVALRCDSISGHVTLYWYRQTLGQGSEVLTYSQSDAQRDKSGRPSGRFSAERPERSVSTLKIQRTEQGDSAVYLCASSLPTAGYGYTFGSGTRLTVV.